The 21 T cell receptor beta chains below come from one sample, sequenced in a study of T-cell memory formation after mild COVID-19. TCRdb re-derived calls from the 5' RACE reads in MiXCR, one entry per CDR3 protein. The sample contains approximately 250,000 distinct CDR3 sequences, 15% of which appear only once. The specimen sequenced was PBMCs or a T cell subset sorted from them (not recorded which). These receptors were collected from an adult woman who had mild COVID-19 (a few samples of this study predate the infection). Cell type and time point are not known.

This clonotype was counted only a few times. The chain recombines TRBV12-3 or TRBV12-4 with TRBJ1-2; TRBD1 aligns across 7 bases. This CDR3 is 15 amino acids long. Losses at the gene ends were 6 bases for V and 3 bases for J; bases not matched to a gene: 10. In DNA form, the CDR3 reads TGTGCCAGCAGCATGACAGGGCCGGGAGACTATGGCTACACCTTC. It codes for CASSMTGPGDYGYTF.

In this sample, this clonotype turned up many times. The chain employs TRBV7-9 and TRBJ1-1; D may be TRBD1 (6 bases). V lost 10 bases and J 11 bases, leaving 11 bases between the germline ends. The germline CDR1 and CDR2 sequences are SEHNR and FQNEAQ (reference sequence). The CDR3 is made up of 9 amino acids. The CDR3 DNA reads TGTGCCATTAGAGGGGGGGCTTTCTTT. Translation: CAIRGGAFF.

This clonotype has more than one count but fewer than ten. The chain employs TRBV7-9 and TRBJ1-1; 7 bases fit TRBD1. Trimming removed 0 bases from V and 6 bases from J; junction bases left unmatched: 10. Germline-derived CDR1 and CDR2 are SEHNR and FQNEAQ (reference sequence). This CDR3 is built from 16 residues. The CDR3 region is CASSLARAGGMAEAFF. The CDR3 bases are TGTGCCAGCAGCTTAGCGAGGGCAGGGGGGATGGCTGAAGCTTTCTTT.

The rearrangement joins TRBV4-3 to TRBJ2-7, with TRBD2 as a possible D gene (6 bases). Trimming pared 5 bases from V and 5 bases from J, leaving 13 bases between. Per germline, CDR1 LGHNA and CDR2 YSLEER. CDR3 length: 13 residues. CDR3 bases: TGCGCCAGCAGCTACCGCGGAGGGGACGAGCAGTACTTC. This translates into CASSYRGGDEQYF.

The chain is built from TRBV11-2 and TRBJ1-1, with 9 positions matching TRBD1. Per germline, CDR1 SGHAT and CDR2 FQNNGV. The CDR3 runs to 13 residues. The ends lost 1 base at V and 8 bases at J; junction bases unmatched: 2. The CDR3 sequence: CASSLVGTGEAFF. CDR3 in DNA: TGTGCCAGCAGCTTAGTAGGGACAGGGGAAGCTTTCTTT.

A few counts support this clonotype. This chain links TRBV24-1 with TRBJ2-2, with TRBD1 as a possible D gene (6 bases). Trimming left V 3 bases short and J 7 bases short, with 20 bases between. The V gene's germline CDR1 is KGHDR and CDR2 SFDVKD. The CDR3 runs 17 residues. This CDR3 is CATSDPTPGDKSGELFF. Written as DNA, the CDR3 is TGTGCCACCAGTGATCCGACCCCAGGGGATAAGAGCGGGGAGCTGTTTTTT.

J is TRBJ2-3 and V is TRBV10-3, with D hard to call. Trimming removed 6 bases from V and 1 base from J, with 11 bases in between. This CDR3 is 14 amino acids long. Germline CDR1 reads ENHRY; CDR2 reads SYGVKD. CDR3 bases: TGTGCCATCAGGGCGAGTTGGGGCACAGATACGCAGTATTTT. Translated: CAIRASWGTDTQYF.

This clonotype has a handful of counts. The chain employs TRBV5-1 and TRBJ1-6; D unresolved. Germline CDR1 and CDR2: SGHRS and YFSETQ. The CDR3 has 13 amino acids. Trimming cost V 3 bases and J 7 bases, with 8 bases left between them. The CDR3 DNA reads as TGCGCCAGCAGCTGGGAACAGAATTCACCCCTCCACTTT. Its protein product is CASSWEQNSPLHF. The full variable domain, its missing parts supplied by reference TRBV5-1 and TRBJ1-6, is KAGVTQTPRYLIKTRGQQVTLSCSPISGHRSVSWYQQTPGQGLQFLFEYFSETQRNKGNFPGRFSGRQFSNSRSEMNVSTLELGDSALYLCASSWEQNSPLHFGNGTRLTVT.

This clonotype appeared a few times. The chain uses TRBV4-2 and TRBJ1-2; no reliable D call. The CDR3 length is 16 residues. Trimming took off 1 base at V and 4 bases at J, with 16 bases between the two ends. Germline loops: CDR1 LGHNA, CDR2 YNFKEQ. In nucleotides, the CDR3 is TGTGCCAGCAGCCAAGGAAGGTCAGCACCTTCCTATGGCTACACCTTC. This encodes CASSQGRSAPSYGYTF.

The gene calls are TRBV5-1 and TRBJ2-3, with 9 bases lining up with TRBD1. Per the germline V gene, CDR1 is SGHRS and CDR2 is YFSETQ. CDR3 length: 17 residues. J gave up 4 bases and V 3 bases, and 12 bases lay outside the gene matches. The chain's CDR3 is CASSSQGAASEADTQYF. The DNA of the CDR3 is TGCGCCAGCAGCTCACAGGGGGCCGCTAGTGAGGCAGATACGCAGTATTTT.

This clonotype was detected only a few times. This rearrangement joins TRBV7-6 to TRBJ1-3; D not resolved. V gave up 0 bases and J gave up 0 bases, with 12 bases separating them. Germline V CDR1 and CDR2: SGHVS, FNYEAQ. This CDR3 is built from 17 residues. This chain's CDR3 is CASSLALRLASGNTIYF. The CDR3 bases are TGTGCCAGCAGCTTAGCGCTACGGCTGGCCTCTGGAAACACCATATATTTT.

This CDR3 is CASSSGATAQYF. CDR3 in DNA: TGTGCCAGCAGTTCTGGGGCTACCGCGCAGTACTTC. This chain links TRBV2 with TRBJ2-7, with a weak D call TRBD1 (5 bases). The V gene's germline CDR1 is SNHLY and CDR2 FYNNEI. The V end lost 5 bases, the J end lost 9 bases, and 14 bases lay between the germline ends. CDR3 length: 12 amino acids.

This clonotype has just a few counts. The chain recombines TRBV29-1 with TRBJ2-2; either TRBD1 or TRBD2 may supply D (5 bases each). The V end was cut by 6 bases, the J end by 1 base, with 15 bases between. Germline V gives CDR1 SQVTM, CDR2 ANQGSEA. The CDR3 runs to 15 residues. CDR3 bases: TGCAGCGTCCGAACCGGGACCGGGAACACCGGGGAGCTGTTTTTT. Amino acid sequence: CSVRTGTGNTGELFF.

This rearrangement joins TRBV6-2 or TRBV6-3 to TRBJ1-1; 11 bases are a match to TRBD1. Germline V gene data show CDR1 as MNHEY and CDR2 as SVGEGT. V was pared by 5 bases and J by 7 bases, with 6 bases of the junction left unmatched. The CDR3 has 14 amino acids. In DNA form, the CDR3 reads TGTGCCAGCAGTACCGGGACAGGGGGGGTTGAAGCTTTCTTT. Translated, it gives CASSTGTGGVEAFF.

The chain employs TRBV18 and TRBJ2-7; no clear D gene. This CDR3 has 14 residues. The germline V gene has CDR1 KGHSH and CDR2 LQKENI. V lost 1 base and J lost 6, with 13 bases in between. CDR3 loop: CASSPRAEFSEQYF. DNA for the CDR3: TGTGCCAGCTCACCACGGGCCGAATTCAGCGAGCAGTACTTC.

The CDR3 loop reads CASQGSRVAEAFF. The CDR3 nucleotides are TGTGCCAGCCAGGGTAGTAGGGTTGCTGAAGCTTTCTTT. The chain combines TRBV28 with TRBJ1-1; tentative D call: TRBD1 (5 bases). This CDR3 is 13 amino acids long. V dropped 8 bases and J dropped 6 bases, with 16 bases sitting between them. Germline V gene data show CDR1 as MDHEN and CDR2 as SYDVKM.

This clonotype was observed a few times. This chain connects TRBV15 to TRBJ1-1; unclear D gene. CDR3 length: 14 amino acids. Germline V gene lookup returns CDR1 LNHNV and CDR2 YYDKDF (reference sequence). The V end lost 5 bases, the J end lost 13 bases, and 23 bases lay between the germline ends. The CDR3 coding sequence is TGTGCCACCAGCGAGAGCCCGGGTCGGCCGATGGATTTCTTT. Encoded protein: CATSESPGRPMDFF.

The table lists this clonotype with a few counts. CDR3 sequence (DNA): TGTGCCAGCAGTCGGGCGTTCAGCTCCTACGAGCAGTACTTC. This sequence encodes CASSRAFSSYEQYF. The rearrangement links TRBV6-5 to TRBJ2-7; D gene unclear. This CDR3 region has 14 residues. Trimming left V 5 bases short and J 0 bases short, with 11 bases between. The germline CDR1 and CDR2 sequences are MNHEY and SVGAGI.

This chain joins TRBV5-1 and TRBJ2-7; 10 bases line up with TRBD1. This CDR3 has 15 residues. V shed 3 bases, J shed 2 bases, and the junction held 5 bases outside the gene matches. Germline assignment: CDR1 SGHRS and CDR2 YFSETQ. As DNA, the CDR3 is TGCGCCAGCAGCTCTCCGGGACAGGGGACCTACGAGCAGTACTTC. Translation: CASSSPGQGTYEQYF.

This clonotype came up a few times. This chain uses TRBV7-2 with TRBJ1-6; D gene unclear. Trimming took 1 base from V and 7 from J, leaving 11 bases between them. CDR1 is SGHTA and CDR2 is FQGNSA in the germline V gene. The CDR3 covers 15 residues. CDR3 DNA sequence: TGTGCCAGCAGCTTAGATGCTATGGGAAATTCACCCCTCCACTTT. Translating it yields CASSLDAMGNSPLHF.

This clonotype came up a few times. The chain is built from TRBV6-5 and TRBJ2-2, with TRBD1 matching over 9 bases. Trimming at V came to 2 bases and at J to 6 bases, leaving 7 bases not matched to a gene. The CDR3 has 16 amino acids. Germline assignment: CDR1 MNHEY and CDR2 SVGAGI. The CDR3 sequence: CASSYHRDRVAGELFF. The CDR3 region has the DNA TGTGCCAGCAGTTACCACCGGGACAGGGTTGCCGGGGAGCTGTTTTTT.